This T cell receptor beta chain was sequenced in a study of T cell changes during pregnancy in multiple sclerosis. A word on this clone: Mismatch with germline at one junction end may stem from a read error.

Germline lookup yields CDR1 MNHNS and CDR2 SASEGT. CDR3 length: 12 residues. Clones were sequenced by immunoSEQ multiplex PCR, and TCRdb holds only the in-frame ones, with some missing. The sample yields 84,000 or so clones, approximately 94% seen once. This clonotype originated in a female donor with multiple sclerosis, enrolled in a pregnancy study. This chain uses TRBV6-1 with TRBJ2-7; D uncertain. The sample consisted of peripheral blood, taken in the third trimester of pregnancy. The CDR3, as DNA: TGTGCCAGCAGCGAAGGGCTAGGCGAGCAGTACTTC. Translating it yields CASSEGLGEQYF.